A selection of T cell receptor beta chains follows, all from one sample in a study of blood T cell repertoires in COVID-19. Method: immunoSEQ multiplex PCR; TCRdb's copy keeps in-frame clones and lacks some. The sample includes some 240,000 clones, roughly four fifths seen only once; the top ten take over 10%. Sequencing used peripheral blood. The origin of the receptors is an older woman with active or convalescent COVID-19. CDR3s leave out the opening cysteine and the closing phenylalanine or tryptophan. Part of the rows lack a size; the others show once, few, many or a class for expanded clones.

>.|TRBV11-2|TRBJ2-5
ASSLGYSGGAAETQY
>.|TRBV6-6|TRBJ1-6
ASSLYQGNSPLH
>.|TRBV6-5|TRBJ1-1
ASSTDRLNTEAF
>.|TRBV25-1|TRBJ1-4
ASSERHSTNEKLF
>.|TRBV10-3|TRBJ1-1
AIGRQTQEAF
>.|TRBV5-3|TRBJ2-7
ARIGLAGAGYEQY
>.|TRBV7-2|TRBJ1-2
ASSLGQDPYGYT
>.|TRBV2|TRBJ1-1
ASSFGDRVAEAF
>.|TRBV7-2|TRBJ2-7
ASSLLAREQY
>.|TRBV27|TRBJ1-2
ASRGQGRDYGYT
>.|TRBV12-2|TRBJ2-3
ASRTSTGESTDTQY
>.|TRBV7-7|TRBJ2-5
ASSLVGGAQETQY
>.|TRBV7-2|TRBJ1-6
ASSLTGFYNSPLH
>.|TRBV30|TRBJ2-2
AWSPPSWGGGASTGELF
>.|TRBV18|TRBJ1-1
ASSPQLGGEGTEAF
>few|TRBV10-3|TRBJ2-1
AISDGGGQTSYNEQF
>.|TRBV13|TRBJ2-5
ASSLGLAVQETQY
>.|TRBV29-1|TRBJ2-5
SVPGRIQETQY
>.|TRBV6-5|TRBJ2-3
ASNLDRNTDTQY
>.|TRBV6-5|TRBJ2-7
ASSYSRGTKTYEQY
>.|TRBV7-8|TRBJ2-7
ASSLAGQGSYEQY
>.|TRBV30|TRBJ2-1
AWSPRGQRGGNEQF
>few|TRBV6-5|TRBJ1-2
ASSLGTGGSGYT
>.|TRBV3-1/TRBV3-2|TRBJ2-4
ASSQADRARDIQY
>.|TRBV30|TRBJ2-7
AWSVDYREQY
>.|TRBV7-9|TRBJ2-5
ASSMGLAGSETQY
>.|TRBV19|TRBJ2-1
ASSKYSVGGEQF
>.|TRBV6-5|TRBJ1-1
ASRSDREVAEAF
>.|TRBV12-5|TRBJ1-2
ASGLRSYGYT
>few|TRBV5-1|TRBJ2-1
ASSLQAGGSNEQF
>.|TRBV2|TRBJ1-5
ASTRGNQPQH
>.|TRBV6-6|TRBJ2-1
ASSYGAGLFYNEQF
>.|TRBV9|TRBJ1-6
ASSVGGTGVSSPLH
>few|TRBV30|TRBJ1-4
AWRRNSGGTEKLF
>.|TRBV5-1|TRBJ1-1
ASTSGQGEMNTEAF
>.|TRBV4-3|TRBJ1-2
ASSQALRGLNYGYT
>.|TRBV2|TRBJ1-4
ASSEAWTVMNEKLF
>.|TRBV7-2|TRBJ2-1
ASSRTQGAEQF
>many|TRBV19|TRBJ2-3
ASKTRDSIGTDTQY
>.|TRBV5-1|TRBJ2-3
ASSAGQAEDTQY
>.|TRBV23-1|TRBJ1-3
ASSQCWGRGPGGNTIY
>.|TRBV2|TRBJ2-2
ATTANDWGSGELF
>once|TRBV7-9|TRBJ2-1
ASPGNEQF
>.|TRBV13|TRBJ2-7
ASSSSGTTYEQY
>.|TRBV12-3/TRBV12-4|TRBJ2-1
ASSLVGGNEQF
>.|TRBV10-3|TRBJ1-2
ATLGRVARYT
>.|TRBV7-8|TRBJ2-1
ASSPGLGGSYNEQF
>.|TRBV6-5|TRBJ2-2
ASSPGNTGELF
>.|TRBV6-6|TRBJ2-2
ASRQGITGELF
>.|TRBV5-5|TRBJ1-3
ASSLSSGQGNTIY